This T cell receptor (beta chain) is drawn from a study of CD8 T cells in ankylosing spondylitis. The study, taken as a whole, reports: Earlier studies detected some motif variants in reactive arthritis synovial fluid and blood. Several highly homologous variants formed a TCR beta motif that appeared characteristic of ankylosing spondylitis blood. Matched ankylosing spondylitis synovial fluid reportedly contained a significantly enriched population of disease-linked clones.

A word on this clonotype: The target antigen is unknown. Because the CDR3's place on the DNA is in doubt, the DNA is left out and the CDR3 is given as listed by TCRdb.

The CDR3 is 15 amino acids in total, end residues counted. Germline CDR1 reads SGHDT; CDR2 reads YYEEEE. Using quantitative 5'-RACE with molecular barcodes, the authors made TCR beta libraries. A single record per CDR3 protein comes from TCRdb applying MiXCR to the 5' RACE reads. The repertoire includes roughly 30,000 distinct CDR3 sequences, roughly 33% of them detected once, and about 48% sits in the top ten. This receptor was taken from a male donor with ankylosing spondylitis. The sample was synovial fluid, either unsorted or a sorted T cell fraction (not recorded which). The chain carries TRBV5-6 and TRBJ1-4. CDR3 residues: CASSLESATNENCFF.